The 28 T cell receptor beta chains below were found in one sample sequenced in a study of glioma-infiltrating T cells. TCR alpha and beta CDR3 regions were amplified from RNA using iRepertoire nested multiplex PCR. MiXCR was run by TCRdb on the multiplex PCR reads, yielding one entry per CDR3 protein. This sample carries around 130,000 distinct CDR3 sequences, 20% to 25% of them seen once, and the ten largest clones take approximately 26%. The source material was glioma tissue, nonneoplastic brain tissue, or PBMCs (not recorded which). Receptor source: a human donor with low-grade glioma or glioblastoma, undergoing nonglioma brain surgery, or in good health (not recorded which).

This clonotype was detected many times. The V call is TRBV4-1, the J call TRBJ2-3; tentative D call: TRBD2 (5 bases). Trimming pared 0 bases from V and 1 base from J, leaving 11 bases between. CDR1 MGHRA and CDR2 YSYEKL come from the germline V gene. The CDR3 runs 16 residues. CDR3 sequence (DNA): TGCGCCAGCAGCCAAGAAGGCGGGTTAGGCACAGATACGCAGTATTTT. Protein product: CASSQEGGLGTDTQYF.

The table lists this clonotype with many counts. This CDR3 is CSASLAGVTDTQYF. CDR3 sequence (DNA): TGCAGTGCTAGCCTAGCGGGAGTCACAGATACGCAGTATTTT. This chain connects TRBV20-1 to TRBJ2-3; 10 nucleotides match TRBD2. V trimming: 3 bases; J trimming: 2 bases; junction bases outside the gene matches: 2. This CDR3 region has 14 residues. Germline lookup yields CDR1 DFQATT and CDR2 SNEGSKA (reference sequence).

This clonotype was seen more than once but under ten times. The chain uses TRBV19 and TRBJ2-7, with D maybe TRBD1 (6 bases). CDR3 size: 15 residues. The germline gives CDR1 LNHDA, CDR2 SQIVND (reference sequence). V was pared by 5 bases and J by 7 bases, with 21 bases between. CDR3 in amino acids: CASSPGHGRTWEQYV. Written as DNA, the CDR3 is TGTGCCAGTAGTCCGGGACATGGGCGGACGTGGGAGCAGTACGTC.

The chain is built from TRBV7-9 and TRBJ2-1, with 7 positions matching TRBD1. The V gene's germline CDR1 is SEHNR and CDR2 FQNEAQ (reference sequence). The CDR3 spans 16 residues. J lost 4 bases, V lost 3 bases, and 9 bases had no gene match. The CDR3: CASSFKGAPVYNEQFF. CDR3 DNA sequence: TGTGCCAGCAGCTTCAAGGGGGCCCCCGTATACAATGAGCAGTTCTTC. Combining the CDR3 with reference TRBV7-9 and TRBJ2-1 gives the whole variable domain DTGVSQNPRHKITKRGQNVTFRCDPISEHNRLYWYRQTLGQGPEFLTYFQNEAQLEKSRLLSDRFSAERPKGSFSTLEIQRTEQGDSAMYLCASSFKGAPVYNEQFFGPGTRLTVL.

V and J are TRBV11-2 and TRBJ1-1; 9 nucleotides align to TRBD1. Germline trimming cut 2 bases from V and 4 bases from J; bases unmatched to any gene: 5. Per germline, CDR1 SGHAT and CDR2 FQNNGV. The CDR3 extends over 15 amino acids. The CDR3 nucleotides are TGTGCCAGCAGCTTACTAACGGGACAGGGCACTGAAGCTTTCTTT. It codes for CASSLLTGQGTEAFF. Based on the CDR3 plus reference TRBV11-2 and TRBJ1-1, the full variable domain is EAGVAQSPRYKIIEKRQSVAFWCNPISGHATLYWYQQILGQGPKLLIQFQNNGVVDDSQLPKDRFSAERLKGVDSTLKIQPAKLEDSAVYLCASSLLTGQGTEAFFGQGTRLTVV.

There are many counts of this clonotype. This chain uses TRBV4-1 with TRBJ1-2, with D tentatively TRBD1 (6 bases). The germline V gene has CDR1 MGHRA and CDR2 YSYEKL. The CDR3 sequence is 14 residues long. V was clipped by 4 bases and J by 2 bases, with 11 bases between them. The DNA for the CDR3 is TGCGCCAGCAGCCCGGAAGACAGGAACTATGGCTACACCTTC. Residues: CASSPEDRNYGYTF.

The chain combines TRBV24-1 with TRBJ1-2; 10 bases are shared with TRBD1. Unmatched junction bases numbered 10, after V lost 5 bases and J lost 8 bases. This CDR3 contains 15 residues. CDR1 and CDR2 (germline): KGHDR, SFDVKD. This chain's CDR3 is CATSASGTGAGGYTF. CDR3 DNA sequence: TGTGCCACCAGTGCCTCCGGGACAGGGGCTGGCGGCTACACCTTC.

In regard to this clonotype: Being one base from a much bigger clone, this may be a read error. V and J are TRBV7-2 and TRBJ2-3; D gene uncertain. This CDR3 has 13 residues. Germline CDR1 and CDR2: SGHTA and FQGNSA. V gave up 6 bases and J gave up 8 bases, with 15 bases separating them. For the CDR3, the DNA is TGTGCCAGCAGTAACACGACCGTCCGTACGCAGTATTTT. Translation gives CASSNTTVRTQYF.

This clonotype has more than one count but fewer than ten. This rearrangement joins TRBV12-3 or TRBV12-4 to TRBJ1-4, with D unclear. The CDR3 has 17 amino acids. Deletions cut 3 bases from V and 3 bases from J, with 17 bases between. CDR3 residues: CASSFWGSGQANEKLFF. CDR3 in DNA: TGTGCCAGCAGTTTTTGGGGATCTGGGCAGGCTAATGAAAAACTGTTTTTT.

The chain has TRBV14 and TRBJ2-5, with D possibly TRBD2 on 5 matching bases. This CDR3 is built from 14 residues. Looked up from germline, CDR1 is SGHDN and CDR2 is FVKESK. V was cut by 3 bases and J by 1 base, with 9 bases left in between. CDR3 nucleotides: TGTGCCAGCAGCCAGAGGGCGGTCCAAGAGACCCAGTACTTC. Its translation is CASSQRAVQETQYF.

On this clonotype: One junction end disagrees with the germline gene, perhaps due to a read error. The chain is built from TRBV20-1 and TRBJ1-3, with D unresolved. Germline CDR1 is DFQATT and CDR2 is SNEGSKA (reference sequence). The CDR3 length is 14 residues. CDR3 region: CSARRQSSGNTIHF. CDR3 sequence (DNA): TGCAGTGCGAGACGGCAGTCCTCTGGAAACACCATACATTTT.

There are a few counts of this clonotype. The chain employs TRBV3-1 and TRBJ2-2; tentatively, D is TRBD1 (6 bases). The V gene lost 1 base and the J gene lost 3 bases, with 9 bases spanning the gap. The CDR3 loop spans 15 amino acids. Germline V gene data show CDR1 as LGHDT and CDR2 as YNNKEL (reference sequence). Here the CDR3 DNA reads TGTGCCAGCAGCCAAGCTTCAGGGGACACCGGGGAGCTGTTTTTT. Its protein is CASSQASGDTGELFF.

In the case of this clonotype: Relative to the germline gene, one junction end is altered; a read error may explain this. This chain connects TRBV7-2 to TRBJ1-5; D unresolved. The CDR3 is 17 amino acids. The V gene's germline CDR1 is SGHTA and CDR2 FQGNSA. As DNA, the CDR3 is TGCGCCAGCAGCTTGGCCCCGTGGAGGGAAGGGCATCAGCCCCAGCATTTT. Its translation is CASSLAPWREGHQPQHF. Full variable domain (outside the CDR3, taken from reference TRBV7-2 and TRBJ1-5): GAGVSQSPSNKVTEKGKDVELRCDPISGHTALYWYRQSLGQGLEFLIYFQGNSAPDKSGLPSDRFSAERTGGSVSTLTIQRTQQEDSAVYLCASSLAPWREGHQPQHFGDGTRLSIL.

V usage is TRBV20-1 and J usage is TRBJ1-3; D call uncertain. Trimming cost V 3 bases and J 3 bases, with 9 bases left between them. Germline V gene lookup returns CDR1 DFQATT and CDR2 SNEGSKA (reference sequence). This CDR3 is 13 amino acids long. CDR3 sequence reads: CSARALLGNTIYF. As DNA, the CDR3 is TGCAGTGCTAGGGCGTTGCTTGGAAACACCATATATTTT.

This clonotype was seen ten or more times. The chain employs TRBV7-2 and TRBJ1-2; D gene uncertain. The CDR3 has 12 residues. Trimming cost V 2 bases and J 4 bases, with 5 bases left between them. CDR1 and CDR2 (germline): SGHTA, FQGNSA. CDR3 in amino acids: CASSLRTYGYTF. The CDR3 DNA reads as TGTGCCAGCAGCTTACGTACCTATGGCTACACCTTC.

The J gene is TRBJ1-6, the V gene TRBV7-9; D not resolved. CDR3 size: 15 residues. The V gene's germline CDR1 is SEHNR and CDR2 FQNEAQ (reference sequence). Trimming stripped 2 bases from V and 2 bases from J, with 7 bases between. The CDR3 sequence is CASSLSGTYNSPLHF. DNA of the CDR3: TGTGCCAGCAGCTTAAGTGGGACCTATAATTCACCCCTCCACTTT.

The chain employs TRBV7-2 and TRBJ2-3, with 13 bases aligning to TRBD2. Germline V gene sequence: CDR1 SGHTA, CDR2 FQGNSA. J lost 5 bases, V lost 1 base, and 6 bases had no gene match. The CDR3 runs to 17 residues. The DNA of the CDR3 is TGTGCCAGCAGCTTAGTGACTAGCGGGGGGCCGGGAGATACGCAGTATTTT. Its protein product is CASSLVTSGGPGDTQYF. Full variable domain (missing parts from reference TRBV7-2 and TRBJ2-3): GAGVSQSPSNKVTEKGKDVELRCDPISGHTALYWYRQSLGQGLEFLIYFQGNSAPDKSGLPSDRFSAERTGGSVSTLTIQRTQQEDSAVYLCASSLVTSGGPGDTQYFGPGTRLTVL.

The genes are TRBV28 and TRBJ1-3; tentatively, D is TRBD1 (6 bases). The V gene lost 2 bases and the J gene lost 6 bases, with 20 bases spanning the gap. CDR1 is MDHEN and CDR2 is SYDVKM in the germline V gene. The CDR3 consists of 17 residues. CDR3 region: CASSLGGQMGKENTIYF. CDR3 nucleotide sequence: TGTGCCAGCAGTTTAGGGGGGCAGATGGGGAAAGAAAACACCATATATTTT.

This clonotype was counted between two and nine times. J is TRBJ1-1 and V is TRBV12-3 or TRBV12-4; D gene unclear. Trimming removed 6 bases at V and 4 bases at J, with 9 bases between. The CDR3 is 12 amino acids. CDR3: CASRRQVTEAFF. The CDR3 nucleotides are TGTGCCAGCAGAAGGCAGGTCACTGAAGCTTTCTTT.

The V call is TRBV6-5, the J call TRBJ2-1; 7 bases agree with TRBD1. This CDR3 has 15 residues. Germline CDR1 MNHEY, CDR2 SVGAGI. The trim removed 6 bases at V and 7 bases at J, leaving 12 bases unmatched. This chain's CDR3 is CASSVGATGINEQFF. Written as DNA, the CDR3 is TGTGCCAGCAGCGTAGGGGCGACAGGGATTAATGAGCAGTTCTTC.

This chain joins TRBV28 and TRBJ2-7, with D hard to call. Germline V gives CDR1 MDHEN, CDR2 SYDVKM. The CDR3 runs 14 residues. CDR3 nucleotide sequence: TGTGCCAGCATTTTAACCCCCCAAGGCTACGAGCAGTACGTC. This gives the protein CASILTPQGYEQYV.

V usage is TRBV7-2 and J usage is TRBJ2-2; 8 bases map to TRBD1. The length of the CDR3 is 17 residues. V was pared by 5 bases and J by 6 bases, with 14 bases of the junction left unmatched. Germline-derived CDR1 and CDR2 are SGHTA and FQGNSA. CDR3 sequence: CASSKTRTGSLAGELFF. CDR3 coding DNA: TGTGCCAGCAGCAAGACTCGGACAGGGAGTTTGGCCGGGGAGCTGTTTTTT.

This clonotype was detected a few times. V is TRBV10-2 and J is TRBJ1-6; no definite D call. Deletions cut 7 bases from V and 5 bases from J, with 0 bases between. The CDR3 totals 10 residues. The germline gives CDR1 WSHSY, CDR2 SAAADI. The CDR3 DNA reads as TGCGCCAGCAATAATTCACCCCTCCACTTT. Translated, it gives CASNNSPLHF.

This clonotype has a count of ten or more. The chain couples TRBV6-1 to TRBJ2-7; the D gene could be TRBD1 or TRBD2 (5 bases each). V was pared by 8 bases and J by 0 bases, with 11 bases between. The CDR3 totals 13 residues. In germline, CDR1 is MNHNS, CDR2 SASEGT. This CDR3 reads CASRAGASYEQYV. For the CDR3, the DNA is TGTGCCAGCCGAGCCGGGGCCTCCTACGAGCAGTACGTC.

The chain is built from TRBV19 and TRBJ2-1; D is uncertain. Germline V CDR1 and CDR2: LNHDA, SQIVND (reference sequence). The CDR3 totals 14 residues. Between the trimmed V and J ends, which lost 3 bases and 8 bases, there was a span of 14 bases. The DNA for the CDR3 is TGTGCCAGTAGTATTAGTGAGCTCATCCATGAGCAGTTCTTC. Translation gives CASSISELIHEQFF.

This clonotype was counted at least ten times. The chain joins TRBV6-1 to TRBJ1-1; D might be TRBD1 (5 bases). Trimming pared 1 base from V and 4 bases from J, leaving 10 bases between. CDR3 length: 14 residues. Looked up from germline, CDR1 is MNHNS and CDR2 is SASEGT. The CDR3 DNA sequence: TGTGCCAGCAGTGAAGTCGGGAGGGGCACTGAAGCTTTCTTT. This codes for CASSEVGRGTEAFF.

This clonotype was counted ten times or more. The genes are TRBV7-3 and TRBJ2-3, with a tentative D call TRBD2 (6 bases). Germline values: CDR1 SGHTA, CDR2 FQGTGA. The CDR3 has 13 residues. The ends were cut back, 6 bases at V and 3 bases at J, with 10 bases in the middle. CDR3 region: CASSPGGTDTQYF. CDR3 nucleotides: TGTGCCAGCAGTCCCGGGGGTACAGATACGCAGTATTTT.

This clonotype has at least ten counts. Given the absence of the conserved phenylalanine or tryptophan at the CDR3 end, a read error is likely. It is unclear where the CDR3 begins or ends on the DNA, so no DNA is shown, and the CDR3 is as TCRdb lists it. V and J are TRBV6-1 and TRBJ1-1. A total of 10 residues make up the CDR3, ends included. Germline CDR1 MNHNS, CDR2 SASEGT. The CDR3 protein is CASSGTEVPP.